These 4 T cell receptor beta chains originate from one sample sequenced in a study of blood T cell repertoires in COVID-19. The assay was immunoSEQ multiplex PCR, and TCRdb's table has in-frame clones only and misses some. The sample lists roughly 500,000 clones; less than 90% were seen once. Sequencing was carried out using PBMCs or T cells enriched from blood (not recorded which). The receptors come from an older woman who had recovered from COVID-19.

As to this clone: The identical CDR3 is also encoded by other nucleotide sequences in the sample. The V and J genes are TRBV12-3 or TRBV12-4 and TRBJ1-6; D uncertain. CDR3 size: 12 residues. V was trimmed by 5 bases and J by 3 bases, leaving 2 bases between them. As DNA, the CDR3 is TGTGCCAGCAGTCGCTATAATTCACCCCTCCACTTT. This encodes CASSRYNSPLHF.

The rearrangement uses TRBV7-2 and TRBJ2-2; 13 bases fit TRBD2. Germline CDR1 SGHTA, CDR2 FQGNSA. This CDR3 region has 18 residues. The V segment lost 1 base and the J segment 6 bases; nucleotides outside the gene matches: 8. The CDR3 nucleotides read TGTGCCAGCAGCTTAGGCCCGACTAGCGGGGGGCGGGCCGGGGAGCTGTTTTTT. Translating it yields CASSLGPTSGGRAGELFF.

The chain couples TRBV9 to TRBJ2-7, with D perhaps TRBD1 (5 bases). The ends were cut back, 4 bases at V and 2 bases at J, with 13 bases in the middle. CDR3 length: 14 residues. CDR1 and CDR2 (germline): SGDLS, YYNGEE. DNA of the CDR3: TGTGCCAGCAGCTTCTCCTTAGGGGCCTACGAGCAGTACTTC. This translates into CASSFSLGAYEQYF.

This CDR3 is CAISSLDPGTGELFF. The CDR3 bases are TGTGCCATCAGCTCGCTGGACCCGGGGACCGGGGAGCTGTTTTTT. The J gene is TRBJ2-2, the V gene TRBV10-3; TRBD2 is a possible D gene (5 bases). V was clipped by 6 bases and J by 5 bases, with 16 bases between them. CDR3 length: 15 amino acids. CDR1 and CDR2 from the germline V gene are ENHRY and SYGVKD.